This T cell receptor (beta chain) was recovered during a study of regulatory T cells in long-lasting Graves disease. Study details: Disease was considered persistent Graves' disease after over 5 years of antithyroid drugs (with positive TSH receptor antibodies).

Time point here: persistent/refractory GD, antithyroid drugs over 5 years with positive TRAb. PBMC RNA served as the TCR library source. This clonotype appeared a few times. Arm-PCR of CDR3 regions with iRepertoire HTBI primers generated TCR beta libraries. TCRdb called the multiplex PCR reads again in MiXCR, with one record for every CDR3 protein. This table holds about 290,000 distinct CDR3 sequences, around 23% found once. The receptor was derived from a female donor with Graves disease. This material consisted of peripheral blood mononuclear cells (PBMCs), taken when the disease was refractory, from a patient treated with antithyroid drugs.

As DNA, the CDR3 is TGTGCCAGCAGCCCCGTGGAAAGGGTGGGCACTGAAGCTTTCTTT. Its translation is CASSPVERVGTEAFF. This chain links TRBV9 with TRBJ1-1; no reliable D call. V lost 4 bases and J lost 4, with 17 bases in between. The CDR3 has 15 residues. The germline gives CDR1 SGDLS, CDR2 YYNGEE.